The present TCR beta chain was sequenced within a study of shared clonotypes between healthy human individuals. The study, taken as a whole, reports: The study sampled only blood, and tissue repertoires likely differ.

CDR1 and CDR2 (germline): PRHDT, FYEKMQ (reference sequence). The CDR3 runs 15 residues. V was pared by 0 bases and J by 0 bases, with 9 bases between. Worth noting for this clone: The antigen is undetermined.

Deep was the level used in running the assay. Approximately 220 ng DNA, 25,000 to 35,000 T cell genomes, went into each sorted-subset replicate PCR. Measured with immunoSEQ multiplex PCR; TCRdb has only the in-frame clones, and not every one. The sample holds around 1,100,000 clones, around three quarters seen once. The sample was memory CD4+ T cells from PBMCs. As for subset: CD45RA-negative fraction. The clonotype was recovered from a man aged 18 to 35 in good health. Some clones in this sample may be carry-over from other donors' samples. This sequence joins TRBV13 and TRBJ2-7; no definite D call. In nucleotides, the CDR3 is TGTGCCAGCAGCTTAGGACAGCCTTACTCCTACGAGCAGTACTTC. This gives the protein CASSLGQPYSYEQYF.